Following are 14 T cell receptor beta chains from one sample sequenced in a study of T cells in Graves' hyperthyroidism and ophthalmopathy. TCR beta CDR3 sequences were amplified from RNA transcripts. During a first-round RT-PCR of the TCR CDR3, the HTBI primer set was used. TCRdb itself ran the multiplex PCR reads through MiXCR, one entry per CDR3 protein. The table includes 650,000 to 800,000 distinct CDR3 sequences, approximately 42% detected once. The sample was peripheral blood or thyroid tissue (not recorded which). Receptor source: an adult man with Graves' disease, either hyperthyroidism or ophthalmopathy (not recorded which).

This clonotype was seen at least ten times. The CDR3 loop reads CASSEQGNQPQHF. The CDR3 nucleotides read TGTGCCAGCAGTGAACAGGGCAATCAGCCCCAGCATTTT. The rearrangement links TRBV2 to TRBJ1-5; D gene uncertain. Germline V lookup: CDR1 SNHLY, CDR2 FYNNEI. This CDR3 has 13 amino acids. Between the trimmed V and J ends, which lost 2 bases and 2 bases, there was a span of 4 bases. Full variable domain (remainder filled in from reference TRBV2 and TRBJ1-5): EPEVTQTPSHQVTQMGQEVILRCVPISNHLYFYWYRQILGQKVEFLVSFYNNEISEKSEIFDDQFSVERPDGSNFTLKIRSTKLEDSAMYFCASSEQGNQPQHFGDGTRLSIL.

The gene calls are TRBV7-9 and TRBJ1-4; a possible D gene is TRBD1 (5 bases). The germline gives CDR1 SEHNR, CDR2 FQNEAQ (reference sequence). The CDR3 totals 16 residues. V gave up 5 bases and J gave up 8 bases, with 21 bases separating them. The CDR3 spells CASSLVQVLKGEKLFF. As DNA, the CDR3 is TGTGCCAGCAGCCTTGTACAGGTGCTAAAAGGGGAAAAACTGTTTTTT.

This clonotype was seen many times. The chain recombines TRBV25-1 with TRBJ1-3; tentative D call: TRBD1 (5 bases). The germline V gene encodes CDR1 MGHDK and CDR2 SYGVNS. The CDR3 covers 13 residues. The V and J ends lost 2 bases and 7 bases respectively, with 9 bases between them. CDR3 nucleotide sequence: TGTGCCAGCAGTGAAGCAGGGCCGAACACCATATATTTT. Protein: CASSEAGPNTIYF. Together with reference TRBV25-1 and TRBJ1-3, the CDR3 gives the full variable domain: EADIYQTPRYLVIGTGKKITLECSQTMGHDKMYWYQQDPGMELHLIHYSYGVNSTEKGDLSSESTVSRIRTEHFPLTLESARPSHTSQYLCASSEAGPNTIYFGEGSWLTVV.

This clonotype was seen ten or more times. The chain is built from TRBV2 and TRBJ1-5; the D is unclear. The CDR3 loop spans 16 amino acids. Deletions cut 5 bases from V and 1 base from J, with 15 bases between. Germline CDR1 is SNHLY and CDR2 is FYNNEI. CDR3: CASSTSRLESNQPQHF. The CDR3, as DNA: TGTGCCAGCAGTACATCCAGGTTGGAGAGCAATCAGCCCCAGCATTTT.

This clonotype was recorded many times. The chain links TRBV24-1 to TRBJ1-4; D perhaps matches TRBD1 (6 bases). This CDR3 is built from 13 residues. The germline V gene has CDR1 KGHDR and CDR2 SFDVKD. V lost 5 bases and J lost 5, with 8 bases in between. CDR3 amino acids: CATSAQGNEKLFF. The CDR3 bases are TGTGCCACCAGTGCTCAGGGGAATGAAAAACTGTTTTTT.

This chain joins TRBV2 and TRBJ1-4; no definite D call. Trimming left V 5 bases short and J 11 bases short, with 15 bases between. CDR3 length equals 13 residues. From germline, CDR1 is SNHLY and CDR2 FYNNEI. CDR3 amino acids: CASSFGSGDKLFF. The CDR3 bases are TGTGCCAGCAGTTTCGGGTCCGGCGACAAACTGTTTTTT.

This rearrangement joins TRBV10-2 to TRBJ1-3, with 7 bases lining up with TRBD1. V lost 4 bases to trimming and J lost 1 base; unmatched junction nucleotides: 7. CDR1 and CDR2 from the germline V gene are WSHSY and SAAADI. This CDR3 is 16 amino acids long. In nucleotides, the CDR3 is TGCGCCAGCAGTGGGACAGGTCGTCTATCTGGAAACACCATATATTTT. This sequence encodes CASSGTGRLSGNTIYF.

Notes on this clonotype: The junction departs from germline at one end; a sequencing error may be responsible. The chain combines TRBV29-1 with TRBJ1-3; TRBD1 matches at 7 bases. The germline CDR1 and CDR2 sequences are SQVTM and ANQGSEA. The CDR3 is made up of 14 amino acids. This CDR3 reads CSASGQASGSTIYF. The CDR3 DNA reads as TGCAGCGCCTCCGGACAGGCCTCTGGAAGCACCATATATTTT.

The chain combines TRBV24-1 with TRBJ2-6, with TRBD1 identical over 7 bases. Germline V gives CDR1 KGHDR, CDR2 SFDVKD. The V segment lost 7 bases and the J segment 2 bases; nucleotides outside the gene matches: 7. CDR3 size: 16 residues. The CDR3 is CATSSLTGPGANVLTF. Written as DNA, the CDR3 is TGTGCCACCAGCAGCCTGACAGGGCCTGGGGCCAACGTCCTGACTTTC.

This clonotype showed up just a few times. The rearrangement links TRBV12-3 or TRBV12-4 to TRBJ1-1; D gene uncertain. The CDR3 runs to 14 residues. The V gene lost 4 bases and the J gene lost 4 bases, with 13 bases spanning the gap. DNA of the CDR3: TGTGCCAGCAGTTATAGAACCGTTTCCACTGAAGCTTTCTTT. This gives the protein CASSYRTVSTEAFF.

Note on this clonotype: At one of its ends the junction is not consistent with the germline gene, which may arise from a read error. The rearrangement joins TRBV10-3 to TRBJ1-1; 8 bases fit TRBD1. Germline V gene data show CDR1 as ENHRY and CDR2 as SYGVKD. This CDR3 is built from 14 residues. The CDR3 loop reads CASSTIDRGTEAFF. In DNA form, the CDR3 reads TGTGCCAGCAGTACGATCGACAGGGGCACTGAAGCTTTCTTT.

The CDR3, as DNA: TGTGCCAGCTCAGAGGTAGTGGGAACTGAAGCTTTCTTT. Its translation: CASSEVVGTEAFF. V gene TRBV7-2 combines with J gene TRBJ1-1, with D unclear. The V end lost 8 bases, the J end lost 5 bases, and 15 bases lay between the germline ends. Germline values: CDR1 SGHTA, CDR2 FQGNSA. This CDR3 spans 13 amino acids.

This clonotype was counted a few times. The rearrangement links TRBV7-6 to TRBJ1-6; D gene uncertain. Germline CDR1 SGHVS, CDR2 FNYEAQ. Deletions cut 6 bases from V and 7 bases from J, with 16 bases between. CDR3 length: 15 residues. This chain's CDR3 is CASSLTGPLNSPLHF. The CDR3 DNA reads as TGTGCCAGCAGTTTAACCGGGCCCTTAAATTCACCCCTCCACTTT.

This chain uses TRBV6-1 with TRBJ1-1; the match to TRBD1 covers 8 bases. V gave up 5 bases and J gave up 1 base; unmatched junction bases: 9. The CDR3 length is 16 residues. Germline loops: CDR1 MNHNS, CDR2 SASEGT. Written as DNA, the CDR3 is TGTGCCAGCAGTAGACAGGGGCCTAGATCGAACACTGAAGCTTTCTTT. Amino acid sequence: CASSRQGPRSNTEAFF.